One and the same sample provided the 3 T cell receptor beta chains below, sequenced in a study of cytomegalovirus exposure and HLA in healthy donors (dated by TCRdb to the late 2010s). To prepare the library, the immunoSEQ multiplex PCR assay was applied. A mixture of 60 forward primers for TCR Vbeta segments and 13 reverse primers for TCR Jbeta segments was used in the multiplex PCR. TCRdb's version of the immuneACCESS table is confined to in-frame rearrangements and falls short of the full clone set. An unresolved V gene accounts for under half of the shortfall where checked; the remainder is of unknown origin. The sample includes some 210,000 clones, with roughly 81% observed a single time. Over 2% of the sample comes from the top ten. Sequenced input: PBMCs. The receptor source for this set is a woman aged 25 to 39 in good health and CMV-seropositive.

A remark on this clone: Different DNA sequences within this sample yield the same CDR3. This chain uses TRBV7-7 with TRBJ2-6; 11 bases line up with TRBD1. From germline, CDR1 is SSHAT and CDR2 FNYEAQ (reference sequence). The CDR3 is 17 residues long. V gave up 5 bases and J gave up 4 bases; unmatched junction bases: 7. CDR3 amino acids: CASSTGQGATGANVLTF. As DNA, the CDR3 is TGTGCCAGCAGCACAGGACAGGGGGCTACGGGGGCCAACGTCCTGACTTTC.

The chain combines TRBV30 with TRBJ1-3, with a tentative D call TRBD1 (5 bases). The CDR3 sequence is 13 residues long. With 4 bases removed from V and 0 bases from J, the gap between germline ends came to 7 bases. CDR1 and CDR2 from the germline V gene are GTSNPN and SVGIG (reference sequence). The CDR3 reads CAWTGSSGNTIYF. Written as DNA, the CDR3 is TGTGCCTGGACAGGGTCCTCTGGAAACACCATATATTTT.

The chain recombines TRBV7-8 with TRBJ2-3; the match to TRBD2 covers 13 bases. This CDR3 spans 17 amino acids. The V segment lost 4 bases and the J segment 7 bases; nucleotides outside the gene matches: 11. Germline-derived CDR1 and CDR2 are SGHVS and FQNEAQ. Here the CDR3 reads CASSSRTSGGPRNTQYF. In DNA, the CDR3 is TGTGCCAGCAGCTCGCGGACTAGCGGGGGCCCTCGAAATACGCAGTATTTT.